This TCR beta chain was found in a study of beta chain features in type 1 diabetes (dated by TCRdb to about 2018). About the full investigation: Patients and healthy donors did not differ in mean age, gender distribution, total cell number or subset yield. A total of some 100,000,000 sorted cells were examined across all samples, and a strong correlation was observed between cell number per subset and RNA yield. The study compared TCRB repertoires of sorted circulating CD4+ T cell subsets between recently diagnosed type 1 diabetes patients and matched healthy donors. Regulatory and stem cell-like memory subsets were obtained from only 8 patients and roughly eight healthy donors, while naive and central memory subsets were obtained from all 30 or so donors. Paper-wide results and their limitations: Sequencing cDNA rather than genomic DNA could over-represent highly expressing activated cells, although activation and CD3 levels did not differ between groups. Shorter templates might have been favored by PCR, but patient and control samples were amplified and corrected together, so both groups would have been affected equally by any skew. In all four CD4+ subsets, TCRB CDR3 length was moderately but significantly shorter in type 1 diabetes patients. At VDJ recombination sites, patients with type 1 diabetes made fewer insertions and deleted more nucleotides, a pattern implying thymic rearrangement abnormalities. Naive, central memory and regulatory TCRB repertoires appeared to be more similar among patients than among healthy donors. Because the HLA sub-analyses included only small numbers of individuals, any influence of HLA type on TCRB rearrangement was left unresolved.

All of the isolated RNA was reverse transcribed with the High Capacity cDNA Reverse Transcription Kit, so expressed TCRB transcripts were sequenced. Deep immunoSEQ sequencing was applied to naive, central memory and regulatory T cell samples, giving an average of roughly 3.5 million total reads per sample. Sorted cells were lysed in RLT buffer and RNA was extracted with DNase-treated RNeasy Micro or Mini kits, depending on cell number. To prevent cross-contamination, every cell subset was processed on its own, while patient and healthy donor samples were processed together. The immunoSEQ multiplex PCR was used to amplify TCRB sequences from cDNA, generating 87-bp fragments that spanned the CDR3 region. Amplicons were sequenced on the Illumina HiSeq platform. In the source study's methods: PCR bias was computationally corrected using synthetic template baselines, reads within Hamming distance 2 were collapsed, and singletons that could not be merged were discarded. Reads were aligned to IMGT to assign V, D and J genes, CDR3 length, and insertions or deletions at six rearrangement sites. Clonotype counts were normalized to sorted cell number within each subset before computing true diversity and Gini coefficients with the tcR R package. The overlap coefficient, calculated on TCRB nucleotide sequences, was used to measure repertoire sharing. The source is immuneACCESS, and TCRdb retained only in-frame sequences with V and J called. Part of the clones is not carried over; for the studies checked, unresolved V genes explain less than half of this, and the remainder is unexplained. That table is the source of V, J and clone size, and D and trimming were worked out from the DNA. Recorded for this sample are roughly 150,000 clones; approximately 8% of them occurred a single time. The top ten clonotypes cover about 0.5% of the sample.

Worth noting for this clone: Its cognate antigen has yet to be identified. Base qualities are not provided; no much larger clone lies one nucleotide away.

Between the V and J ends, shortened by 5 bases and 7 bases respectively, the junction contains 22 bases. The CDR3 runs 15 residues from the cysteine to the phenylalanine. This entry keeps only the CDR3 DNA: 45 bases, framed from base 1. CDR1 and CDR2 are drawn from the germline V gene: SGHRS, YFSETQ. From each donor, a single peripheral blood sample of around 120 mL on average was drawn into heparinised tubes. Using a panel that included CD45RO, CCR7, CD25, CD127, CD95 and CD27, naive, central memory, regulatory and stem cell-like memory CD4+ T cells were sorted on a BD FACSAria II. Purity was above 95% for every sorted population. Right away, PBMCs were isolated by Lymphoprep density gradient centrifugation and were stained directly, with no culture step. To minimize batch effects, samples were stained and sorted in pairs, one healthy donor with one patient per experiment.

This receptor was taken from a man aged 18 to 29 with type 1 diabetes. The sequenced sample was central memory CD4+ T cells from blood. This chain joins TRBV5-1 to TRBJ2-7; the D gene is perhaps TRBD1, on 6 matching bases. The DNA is TGCGCCAGCAGGTCCGCGTTCAGGGGTTTAGAGGAGCAGTACTTC. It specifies CASRSAFRGLEEQYF. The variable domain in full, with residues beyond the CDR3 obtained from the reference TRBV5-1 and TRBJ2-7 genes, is KAGVTQTPRYLIKTRGQQVTLSCSPISGHRSVSWYQQTPGQGLQFLFEYFSETQRNKGNFPGRFSGRQFSNSRSEMNVSTLELGDSALYLCASRSAFRGLEEQYFGPGTRLTVT.